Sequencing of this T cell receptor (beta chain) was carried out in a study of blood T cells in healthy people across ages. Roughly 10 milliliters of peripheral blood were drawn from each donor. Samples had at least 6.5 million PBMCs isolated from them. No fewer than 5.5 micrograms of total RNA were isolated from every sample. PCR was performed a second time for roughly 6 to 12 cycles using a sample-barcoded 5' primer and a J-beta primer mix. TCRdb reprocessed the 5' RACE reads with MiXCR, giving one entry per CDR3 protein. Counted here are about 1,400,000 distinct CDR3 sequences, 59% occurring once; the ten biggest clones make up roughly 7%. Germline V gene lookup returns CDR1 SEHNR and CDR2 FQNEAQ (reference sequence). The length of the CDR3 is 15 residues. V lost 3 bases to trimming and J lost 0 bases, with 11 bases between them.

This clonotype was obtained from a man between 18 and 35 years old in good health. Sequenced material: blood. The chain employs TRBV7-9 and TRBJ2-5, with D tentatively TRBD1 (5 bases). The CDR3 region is CASSFRDQYQETQYF. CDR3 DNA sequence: TGTGCCAGCAGCTTCAGGGATCAGTACCAAGAGACCCAGTACTTC.